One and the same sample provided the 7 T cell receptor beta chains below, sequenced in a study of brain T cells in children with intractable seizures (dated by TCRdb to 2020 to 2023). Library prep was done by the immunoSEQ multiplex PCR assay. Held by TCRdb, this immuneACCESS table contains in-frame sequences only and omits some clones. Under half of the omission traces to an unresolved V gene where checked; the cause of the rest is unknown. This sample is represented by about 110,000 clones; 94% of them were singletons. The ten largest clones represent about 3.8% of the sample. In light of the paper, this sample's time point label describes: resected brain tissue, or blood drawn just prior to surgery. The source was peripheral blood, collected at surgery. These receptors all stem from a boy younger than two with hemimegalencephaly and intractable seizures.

Written as DNA, the CDR3 is TGTGCCAGCAGCTTAGGGACAGCAACCTACGAGCAGTACTTC. Translation: CASSLGTATYEQYF. The chain recombines TRBV5-4 with TRBJ2-7; 7 positions agree with TRBD1. From germline, CDR1 is SGHNT and CDR2 YYREEE (reference sequence). V trimming: 2 bases; J trimming: 2 bases; junction bases outside the gene matches: 4. The CDR3 runs 14 residues. The full variable domain, in which reference TRBV5-4 and TRBJ2-7 provide the parts outside the CDR3, is ETGVTQSPTHLIKTRGQQVTLRCSSQSGHNTVSWYQQALGQGPQFIFQYYREEENGRGNFPPRFSGLQFPNYSSELNVNALELDDSALYLCASSLGTATYEQYFGPGTRLTVT.

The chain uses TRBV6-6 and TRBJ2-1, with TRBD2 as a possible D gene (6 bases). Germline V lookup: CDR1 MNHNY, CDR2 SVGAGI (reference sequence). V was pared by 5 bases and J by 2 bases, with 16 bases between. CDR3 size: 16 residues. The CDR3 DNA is TGTGCCAGCAGTCTCATCCGGGGGACCGCCTACAATGAGCAGTTCTTC. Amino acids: CASSLIRGTAYNEQFF.

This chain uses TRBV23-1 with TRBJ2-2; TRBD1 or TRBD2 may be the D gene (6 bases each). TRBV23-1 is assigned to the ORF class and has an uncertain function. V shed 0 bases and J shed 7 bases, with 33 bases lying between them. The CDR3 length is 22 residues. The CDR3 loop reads CASSQSGVGIGGLHSVGGELFF. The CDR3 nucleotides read TGCGCCAGCAGTCAATCTGGGGTAGGGATCGGGGGCCTACATTCCGTTGGCGGGGAGCTGTTTTTT.

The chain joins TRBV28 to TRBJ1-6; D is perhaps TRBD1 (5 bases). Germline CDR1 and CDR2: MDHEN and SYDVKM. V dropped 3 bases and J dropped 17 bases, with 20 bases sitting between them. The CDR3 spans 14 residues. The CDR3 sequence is CASSFPRSGTSFHF. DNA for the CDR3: TGTGCCAGCAGTTTTCCTAGATCCGGGACGTCTTTCCACTTT.

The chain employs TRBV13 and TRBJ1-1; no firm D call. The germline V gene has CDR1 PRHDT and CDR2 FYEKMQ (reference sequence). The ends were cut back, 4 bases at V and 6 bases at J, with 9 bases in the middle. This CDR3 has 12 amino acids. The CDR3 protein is CASSYPLSEAFF. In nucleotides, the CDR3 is TGTGCCAGCAGCTACCCCTTATCTGAAGCTTTCTTT. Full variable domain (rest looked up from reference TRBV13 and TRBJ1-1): AAGVIQSPRHLIKEKRETATLKCYPIPRHDTVYWYQQGPGQDPQFLISFYEKMQSDKGSIPDRFSAQQFSDYHSELNMSSLELGDSALYFCASSYPLSEAFFGQGTRLTVV.

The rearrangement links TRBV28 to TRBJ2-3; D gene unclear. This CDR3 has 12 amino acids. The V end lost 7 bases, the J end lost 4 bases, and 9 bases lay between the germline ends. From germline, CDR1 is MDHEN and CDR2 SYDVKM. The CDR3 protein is CASKGRPDTQYF. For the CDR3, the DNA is TGTGCCAGCAAAGGGCGTCCAGATACGCAGTATTTT.

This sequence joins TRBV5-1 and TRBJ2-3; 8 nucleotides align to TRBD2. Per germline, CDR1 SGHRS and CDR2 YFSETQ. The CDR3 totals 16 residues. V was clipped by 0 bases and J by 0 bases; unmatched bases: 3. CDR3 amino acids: CASSLASSGSTDTQYF. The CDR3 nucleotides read TGCGCCAGCAGCTTGGCGTCTAGCGGGAGCACAGATACGCAGTATTTT.